This T cell receptor beta chain was sequenced during a study of shared clonotypes between healthy human individuals. The assay was run at deep level. Sequencing used immunoSEQ multiplex PCR; TCRdb keeps in-frame clones, though not all of them. Among 400,000 to 550,000 clones listed, less than 80% were seen once. J gave up 5 bases and V 6 bases, and 6 bases lay outside the gene matches. The V gene's germline CDR1 is LGHNA and CDR2 YNFKEQ. CDR3 length: 15 residues. About this clone itself: Its target is not known.

Study-wide points: Clonotype sharing among donors was thought likely to change with sequencing depth.

This TCR derives from a middle-aged woman in good health. Some clones in this sample may be carry-over from other donors' samples. The sample consisted of PBMCs. V is TRBV4-2 and J is TRBJ2-1, with 11 bases fitting TRBD2. The CDR3 is CASRKLAGDDNEQFF. For the CDR3, the DNA is TGTGCCAGCAGGAAACTAGCGGGAGATGACAATGAGCAGTTCTTC.